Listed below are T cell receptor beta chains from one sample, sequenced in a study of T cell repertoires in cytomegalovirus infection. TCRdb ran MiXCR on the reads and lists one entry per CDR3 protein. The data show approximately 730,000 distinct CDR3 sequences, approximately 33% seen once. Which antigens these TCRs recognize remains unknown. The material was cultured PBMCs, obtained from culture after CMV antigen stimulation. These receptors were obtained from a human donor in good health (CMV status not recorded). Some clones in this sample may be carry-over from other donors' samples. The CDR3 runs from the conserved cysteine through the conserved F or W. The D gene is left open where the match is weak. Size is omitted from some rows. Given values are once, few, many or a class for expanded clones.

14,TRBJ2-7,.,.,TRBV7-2,TGTGCCAGCAGCTTAGTCGACTGGGACTACGAGCAGTACTTC,CASSLVDWDYEQYF
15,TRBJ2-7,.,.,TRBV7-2,TGTGCCAGCAGCCCTAGTGGGGTGTTAGGCTACGAGCAGTACTTC,CASSPSGVLGYEQYF
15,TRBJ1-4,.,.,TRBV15,TGTGCCACCAGCAGAGATTTGGGGGCAGGTGAAAAACTGTTTTTT,CATSRDLGAGEKLFF
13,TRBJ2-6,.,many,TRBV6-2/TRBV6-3,TGTGCCAGCAGTTCACAGGGTGTGGGCGTCCTGACTTTC,CASSSQGVGVLTF
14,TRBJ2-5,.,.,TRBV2,TGTGCCAGCAGTCCTGGGGGACGAAGAGAGACCCAGTACTTC,CASSPGGRRETQYF
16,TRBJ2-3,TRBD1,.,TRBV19,TGTGCCAGTAGTATAGCCACAGGGGCGGGCACAGATACGCAGTATTTT,CASSIATGAGTDTQYF
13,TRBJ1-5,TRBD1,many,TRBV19,TGTGCCAGCAGGGGACAGCACAATCAGCCCCAGCATTTT,CASRGQHNQPQHF
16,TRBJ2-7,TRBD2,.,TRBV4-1,TGCGCCAGCAGCCCCCAAGCGGGAGTGATCCCCTACGAGCAGTACTTC,CASSPQAGVIPYEQYF
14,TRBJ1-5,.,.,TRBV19,TGTGCCAGTAGTATAGGGGGCAGCTATCAGCCCCAGCATTTT,CASSIGGSYQPQHF
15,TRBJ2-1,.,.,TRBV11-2,TGTGCCAGCAGCTTAAGGGGGGCCACACGGAATGAGCAGTTCTTC,CASSLRGATRNEQFF
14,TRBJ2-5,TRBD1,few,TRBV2,TGTGCCAGCAGTGGGACAGGGGGCAGAGAGACCCAGTACTTC,CASSGTGGRETQYF
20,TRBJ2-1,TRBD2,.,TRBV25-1,TGTGCCAGCAGTGAGTCAAGACCCGGGACTAGCGGATTATCCTACAATGAGCAGTTCTTC,CASSESRPGTSGLSYNEQFF
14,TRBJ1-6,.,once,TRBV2,TGTGCCAGCAGCAAGTCGGTTTATAATTCACCCCTCCACTTT,CASSKSVYNSPLHF
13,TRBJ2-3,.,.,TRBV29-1,TGCAGCGCCCGACAGGCTAGCACAGATACGCAGTATTTT,CSARQASTDTQYF
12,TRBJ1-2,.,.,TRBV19,TGTGCCACTACCGACAAGGGCTATGGCTACACCTTC,CATTDKGYGYTF
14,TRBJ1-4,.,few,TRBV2,TGTGCCAGCAGACCACAGGGTTTTTCCGAAAAACTGTTTTTT,CASRPQGFSEKLFF
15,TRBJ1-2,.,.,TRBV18,TGTGCCAGCTCACCAGGGGAGGGGAGGAACTATGGCTACACCTTC,CASSPGEGRNYGYTF